This TCR beta chain appears in the sequencing data of a study of blood T cell repertoires in COVID-19. The overall study: COVID-19 samples from acute and convalescent phases originated in the United States, Italy and Spain.

As handled by the study authors: Nucleated cell counts were estimated from reference gene primer amplification. Sequencing used immunoSEQ multiplex PCR; TCRdb keeps in-frame clones, though not all of them. Clone size and V and J calls were adopted from that table, with D and trimming inferred from the DNA. The sample carries about 220,000 clones, roughly nine tenths recorded once. With 5 bases removed from V and 3 bases from J, the gap between germline ends came to 18 bases. The CDR3 consists of 16 residues. Germline CDR1 reads KGHSH; CDR2 reads LQKENI. The chain is built from TRBV18 and TRBJ2-3, with D possibly TRBD2 on 6 matching bases. Sample: PBMCs or T cells enriched from blood (not recorded which). This TCR was recovered from a woman aged 18-29 years in a cohort exposed to, infected with or recovered from COVID-19 (not recorded which). CDR3 in DNA: TGTGCCAGCTCATTGGACGGTGGGGGACTGACAGATACGCAGTATTTT. It encodes CASSLDGGGLTDTQYF.